The 17 T cell receptor beta chains given below trace back to one sample, sequenced in a study of circulating and synovial CD4+ cells in juvenile arthritis. The table came from immunoSEQ multiplex PCR; TCRdb's copy has only in-frame clones and leaves some out. The sample shows approximately 31,000 clones, more than 90% of them seen only once. The sample comprised CD4+ T cells from blood. The receptors were gathered from a human donor with juvenile idiopathic arthritis.

This clone came up once. The chain is built from TRBV28 and TRBJ2-7; 13 nucleotides line up with TRBD2. The CDR3 totals 15 residues. CDR1 is MDHEN and CDR2 is SYDVKM in the germline V gene. Trimming cost V 6 bases and J 3 bases; bases outside gene matches: 5. CDR3 bases: TGTGCCAGCAGGGGGACTAGCGGGACCTTCTACGAGCAGTACTTC. Its translation: CASRGTSGTFYEQYF.

V usage is TRBV12-2 and J usage is TRBJ1-2; TRBD1, as called in the table, went unchecked against the DNA. TRBV12-2 is a known pseudogene. The CDR3 length is 18 residues. CDR3 in amino acids: CASRLVDRGKLVGYGYTF. The CDR3 nucleotides are TGTGCAAGTCGCTTAGTAGACAGGGGGAAGTTGGTTGGGTATGGCTACACCTTC.

This chain uses TRBV30 with TRBJ1-5, with D hard to call. The CDR3 consists of 14 residues. V lost 4 bases, J lost 0 bases, and 10 bases lay in between. CDR1 is GTSNPN and CDR2 is SVGIG in the germline V gene (reference sequence). The CDR3 protein is CAWKGAYSNQPQHF. The CDR3 DNA reads as TGTGCCTGGAAGGGAGCTTATAGCAATCAGCCCCAGCATTTT.

This clone was counted once. V and J are TRBV7-2 and TRBJ1-2; 9 bases map to TRBD1. Per germline, CDR1 SGHTA and CDR2 FQGNSA. V was clipped by 1 base and J by 7 bases; unmatched bases: 4. This CDR3 is built from 14 residues. The CDR3 loop is CASSLGQGEGGYTF. The CDR3 nucleotides read TGTGCCAGCAGCTTAGGACAGGGGGAAGGTGGCTACACCTTC.

V and J are TRBV7-8 and TRBJ2-1, with 11 bases matching TRBD2. The ends lost 5 bases at V and 7 bases at J; junction bases unmatched: 10. CDR1 is SGHVS, CDR2 FQNEAQ, per germline. The CDR3 runs 16 residues. The CDR3 DNA is TGTGCCAGCAGCCCGCTTAGCGGGGGGGGCGTTAATGAGCAGTTCTTC. Translating gives CASSPLSGGGVNEQFF.

The chain couples TRBV6-4 to TRBJ2-5, with 7 nucleotides matching TRBD1. Germline values: CDR1 MRHNA, CDR2 SNTAGT. The ends lost 4 bases at V and 4 bases at J; junction bases unmatched: 3. The CDR3 length is 13 residues. The CDR3 DNA sequence: TGTGCCAGCAGTGGAAGACAGGGAGAGACCCAGTACTTC. Its translation is CASSGRQGETQYF.

The chain uses TRBV4-1 and TRBJ1-4, with a tentative D call TRBD1 (6 bases). Germline-derived CDR1 and CDR2 are MGHRA and YSYEKL. The V gene lost 7 bases and the J gene lost 8 bases, with 20 bases spanning the gap. The CDR3 covers 15 residues. CDR3 loop: CASTLTGPGGEKLFF. The CDR3 nucleotides are TGCGCCAGCACCCTGACAGGCCCAGGTGGGGAAAAACTGTTTTTT.

V gene TRBV9 combines with J gene TRBJ2-1, with 7 bases lining up with TRBD1. The CDR3 covers 18 residues. Germline assignment: CDR1 SGDLS and CDR2 YYNGEE. With V trimmed by 3 bases and J by 7 bases, 19 bases remained unmatched. In DNA form, the CDR3 reads TGTGCCAGCAGCGCCTACGGAACAGGGGCGTATCCCGTGAATGAGCAGTTCTTC. Translation gives CASSAYGTGAYPVNEQFF.

The V call is TRBV5-1, the J call TRBJ2-5; 8 bases fit TRBD2. V shed 1 base, J shed 6 bases, and the junction held 11 bases outside the gene matches. The CDR3 sequence is 16 residues long. Looked up from germline, CDR1 is SGHRS and CDR2 is YFSETQ. Written as DNA, the CDR3 is TGCGCCAGCAGCTTGTACAGCGGGAGTTTGGGAAAGACCCAGTACTTC. Translated, it gives CASSLYSGSLGKTQYF. The whole variable domain, remainder taken from reference TRBV5-1 and TRBJ2-5, is KAGVTQTPRYLIKTRGQQVTLSCSPISGHRSVSWYQQTPGQGLQFLFEYFSETQRNKGNFPGRFSGRQFSNSRSEMNVSTLELGDSALYLCASSLYSGSLGKTQYFGPGTRLLVL.

The chain combines TRBV28 with TRBJ2-1; the D gene is possibly TRBD2 (5 bases). CDR1 MDHEN and CDR2 SYDVKM come from the germline V gene. This CDR3 comprises 15 residues. V dropped 6 bases and J dropped 0 bases, with 12 bases sitting between them. CDR3 in amino acids: CASRRGLSSYNEQFF. The CDR3 nucleotides are TGTGCCAGCAGAAGAGGACTGAGCTCCTACAATGAGCAGTTCTTC.

V and J are TRBV19 and TRBJ2-1; 14 nucleotides match TRBD2. The ends lost 1 base at V and 7 bases at J; junction bases unmatched: 6. This CDR3 has 17 residues. The germline V gene has CDR1 LNHDA and CDR2 SQIVND (reference sequence). This CDR3 is CASSIGGLAGVRNEQFF. CDR3 bases: TGTGCCAGTAGTATAGGGGGACTAGCGGGAGTACGGAATGAGCAGTTCTTC.

The chain joins TRBV19 to TRBJ1-4; D is possibly TRBD1 (6 bases). From germline, CDR1 is LNHDA and CDR2 SQIVND (reference sequence). The CDR3 consists of 16 residues. The V end lost 5 bases, the J end lost 7 bases, and 20 bases lay between the germline ends. The CDR3: CASSGVAGVGGEKLFF. In DNA form, the CDR3 reads TGTGCCAGTAGTGGAGTAGCAGGGGTCGGAGGTGAAAAACTGTTTTTT.

V is TRBV6-1 and J is TRBJ2-5, with D tentatively TRBD1 (6 bases). Germline CDR1 MNHNS, CDR2 SASEGT. With 2 bases removed from V and 5 bases from J, the gap between germline ends came to 21 bases. This CDR3 has 17 amino acids. The CDR3 reads CASSERGMVSQLETQYF. In DNA form, the CDR3 reads TGTGCCAGCAGTGAAAGGGGGATGGTTTCTCAGCTGGAGACCCAGTACTTC.

The V call is TRBV27, the J call TRBJ2-7; TRBD1 matches at 9 bases. Germline V CDR1 and CDR2: MNHEY, SMNVEV (reference sequence). CDR3 length equals 15 residues. V dropped 2 bases and J dropped 6; count of bases not matched to a gene: 8. In DNA, the CDR3 is TGTGCCAGCAGTTTAGCGGGACAGGGTTCGTCCGAGCAGTACTTC. Translating it yields CASSLAGQGSSEQYF.

The chain links TRBV5-1 to TRBJ2-2; 7 bases agree with TRBD2. The CDR3 is 19 residues long. Germline CDR1 reads SGHRS; CDR2 reads YFSETQ. V was clipped by 0 bases and J by 0 bases; unmatched bases: 11. CDR3 residues: CASSLDASGGGANTGELFF. In nucleotides, the CDR3 is TGCGCCAGCAGCTTGGATGCGTCGGGGGGTGGTGCGAACACCGGGGAGCTGTTTTTT.

This chain uses TRBV10-1 with TRBJ2-3, with 8 bases lining up with TRBD2. Germline V lookup: CDR1 WNHNN, CDR2 SYGVQD (reference sequence). The CDR3 consists of 15 residues. V lost 4 bases, J lost 3 bases, and 6 bases stayed unmatched. CDR3 sequence reads: CASSASGGWTDTQYF. DNA for the CDR3: TGCGCCAGCAGTGCCAGCGGGGGTTGGACAGATACGCAGTATTTT.

The chain combines TRBV10-2 with TRBJ2-1; 10 nucleotides align to TRBD2. V shed 3 bases and J 6 bases; nucleotides not matched to a gene: 2. The CDR3 loop spans 14 amino acids. Germline loops: CDR1 WSHSY, CDR2 SAAADI. For the CDR3, the DNA is TGCGCCAGCAGTGATAGCGGGAGGTTCAATGAGCAGTTCTTC. Protein product: CASSDSGRFNEQFF.